The subject of this entry is one T cell receptor beta chain. Which antigen it targets is not known. Base quality data are lacking; no much larger clone is found one base away. TCRbeta CDR3 regions were amplified from genomic DNA using the immunoSEQ Assay, a bias-controlled multiplex PCR. The source study handled its data this way. Within the assay, amplification of reference gene primers was used to estimate how many nucleated cells each sample contained. Sequence reads were collapsed and filtered to measure the absolute abundance of every unique TCRbeta CDR3 rearrangement. Productive Simpson clonality was computed per sample as the square root of Simpson's diversity index over productive rearrangements. Here the immuneACCESS table is served through TCRdb, limited to in-frame sequences with V and J called. Missing clones are a known gap in these copies; in checked studies unresolved V genes cover under half, and the rest lacks a known reason. Clone size and V and J calls were adopted from that table, with D and trimming inferred from the DNA. Within this sample are about 140,000 clones, with about 90% of them counted one time only. The leading ten clones occupy more than 1.5% of the sample.

The entry originates in a study of blood T cell repertoires in COVID-19 (dated by TCRdb to about 2020). With respect to the entire study: The collaborator samples originated in the United States, Italy and Spain and spanned the acute and convalescent phases of COVID-19. The prospective study material was composed of cDNA or gDNA derived from T cells, B-cell-depleted T cells, or PBMCs. Subjects who had been exposed to COVID-19, were actively infected with it, or had recovered from it provided the deeply sampled blood TCRbeta repertoires that made up the dataset. The repertoires were released in a freely available public database meant as a resource for research on the immune response to SARS-CoV-2. The samples were drawn from two sources: the first 160 participants of the ongoing ImmuneRACE study, and 1,254 subjects contributed by 6 global collaborators. The sample metadata nearly always contained a de-identified subject ID, COVID-19 status, age in years and sex. Where available, HLA class I and class II types were taken from metadata supplied by the sample provider and were not determined by assay-based typing.

Each collaborating institution followed its own protocols to collect whole blood in K2EDTA tubes. For TCRbeta analysis, collaborators shipped samples as frozen whole blood, isolated PBMCs, or DNA extracted from either of those sample types. The junction shows trimming of 7 bases on V and 1 base on J, and the gene matches do not reach 13 bases of it. The CDR3 contains 17 residues, cysteine and phenylalanine counted. Only the CDR3 region is kept as DNA, spanning 51 bases read in frame from base 1. The germline V gene encodes CDR1 WSHSY and CDR2 SAAADI. Findings and caveats that apply to the study as a whole: The amount of clinical and demographic metadata varied by source and participant and was provided uncurated.

The receptor chain draws on TRBV10-2 and TRBJ2-4; 7 bases in the middle match TRBD2. Material for sequencing was peripheral blood. This receptor was identified in a woman between 55 and 75 years old with acute or convalescent COVID-19. The DNA sequence is as follows: TGCGCCAGCATTCTACAAAGCGGGGAGGGGGCCAAAAACATTCAGTACTTC. Its translation is CASILQSGEGAKNIQYF.